This T cell receptor beta chain was sequenced in a study of OX40 agonist ivuxolimab in advanced cancers. On the study more broadly: There were three patients with partial responses, one having hepatocellular carcinoma and two cutaneous melanoma. Study observations and caveats: In CD8+ T cells, expanded clones were on average more numerous than in CD4+.

On this clone: Antigen: not known.

TCRdb keeps only in-frame clones here, not all; method: immunoSEQ multiplex PCR. This table has about 40,000 clones, about four fifths appearing once. Germline CDR1 is ENHRY and CDR2 is SYGVKD. J gave up 2 bases and V 7 bases, and 9 bases lay outside the gene matches. This CDR3 has 16 amino acids. The starting material was CD4+ or CD8+ T cells sorted from blood, obtained in a trial of the OX40 agonist ivuxolimab. V gene TRBV10-3 combines with J gene TRBJ2-3, with 10 nucleotides matching TRBD2. The sequence was obtained from an adult with an advanced solid tumor such as melanoma, head and neck, liver or kidney cancer. CDR3 nucleotides: TGTGCCATCACAGAGGAAGCGGGGGGGTACACAGATACGCAGTATTTT. This sequence encodes CAITEEAGGYTDTQYF.